This T cell receptor (beta chain) was profiled in a study of identifying expanded T cells in peripheral blood. Study-level findings and limits: Clone count variance between roughly 2-week samples rose with total template count.

Comments on this clone: Its specificity is unknown.

The assay was immunoSEQ multiplex PCR, and TCRdb's table has in-frame clones only and misses some. This table has 100,000 to 150,000 clones, 86% appearing once. Healthy donors had no documented immune events, such as infections, while sampled. The germline gives CDR1 PRHDT, CDR2 FYEKMQ (reference sequence). The CDR3 contains 16 residues. After removal of 4 bases from V and 7 bases from J, the junction contained 15 bases not matched to a gene. The chain links TRBV13 to TRBJ1-1; TRBD1 matches at 7 bases. This clonotype was obtained from a person between 18 and 75 years old in good health. The sample taken for sequencing was blood. The CDR3 loop is CASSSYRDRRGIEAFF. The CDR3 DNA is TGTGCCAGCAGCTCCTACCGGGACAGAAGGGGTATTGAAGCTTTCTTT.